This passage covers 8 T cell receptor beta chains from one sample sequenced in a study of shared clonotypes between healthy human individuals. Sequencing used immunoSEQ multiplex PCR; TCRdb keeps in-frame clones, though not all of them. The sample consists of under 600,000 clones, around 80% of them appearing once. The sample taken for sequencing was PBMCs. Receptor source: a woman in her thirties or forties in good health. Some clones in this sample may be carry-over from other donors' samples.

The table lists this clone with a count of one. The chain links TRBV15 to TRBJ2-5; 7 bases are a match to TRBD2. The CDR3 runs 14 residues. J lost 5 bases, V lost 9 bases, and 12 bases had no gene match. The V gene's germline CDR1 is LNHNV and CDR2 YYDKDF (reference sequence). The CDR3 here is CATALRLAGETQYF. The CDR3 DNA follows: TGTGCCACAGCCCTAAGACTAGCAGGGGAGACCCAGTACTTC.

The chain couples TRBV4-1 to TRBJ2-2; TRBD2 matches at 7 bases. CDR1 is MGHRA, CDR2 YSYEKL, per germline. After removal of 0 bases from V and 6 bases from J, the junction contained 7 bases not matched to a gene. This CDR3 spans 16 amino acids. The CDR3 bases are TGCGCCAGCAGCCAAGAGATCACTAGCGAGGCCGGGGAGCTGTTTTTT. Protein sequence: CASSQEITSEAGELFF.

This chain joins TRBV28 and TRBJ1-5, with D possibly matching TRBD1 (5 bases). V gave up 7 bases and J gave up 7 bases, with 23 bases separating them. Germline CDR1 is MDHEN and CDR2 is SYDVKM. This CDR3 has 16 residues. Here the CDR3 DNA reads TGTGCCAGCACCCTAAGCCCCGGCAGGGTCAAGCAGCCCCAGCATTTT. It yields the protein CASTLSPGRVKQPQHF.

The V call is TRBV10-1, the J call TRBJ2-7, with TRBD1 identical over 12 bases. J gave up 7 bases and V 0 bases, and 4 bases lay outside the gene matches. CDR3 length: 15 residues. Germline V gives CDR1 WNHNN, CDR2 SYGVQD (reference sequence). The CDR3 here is CASSESGTGGGEQYF. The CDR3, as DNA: TGCGCCAGCAGTGAGTCCGGGACAGGGGGCGGTGAGCAGTACTTC.

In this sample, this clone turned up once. The CDR3: CAWKGVSGANVLTF. In nucleotides, the CDR3 is TGTGCCTGGAAAGGGGTCTCTGGGGCCAACGTCCTGACTTTC. J is TRBJ2-6 and V is TRBV30; D might be TRBD1 (5 bases). CDR1 and CDR2 (germline): GTSNPN, SVGIG (reference sequence). V was shortened by 4 bases and J by 0 bases, with 7 bases between the two germline ends. The CDR3 sequence is 14 residues long.

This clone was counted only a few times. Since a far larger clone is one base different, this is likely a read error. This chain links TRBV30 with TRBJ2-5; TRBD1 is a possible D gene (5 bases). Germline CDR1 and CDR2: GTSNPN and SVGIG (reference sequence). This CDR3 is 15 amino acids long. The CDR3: CDWSVLGHGQETQYF. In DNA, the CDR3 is TGTGACTGGAGTGTACTCGGACACGGCCAAGAGACCCAGTACTTC.

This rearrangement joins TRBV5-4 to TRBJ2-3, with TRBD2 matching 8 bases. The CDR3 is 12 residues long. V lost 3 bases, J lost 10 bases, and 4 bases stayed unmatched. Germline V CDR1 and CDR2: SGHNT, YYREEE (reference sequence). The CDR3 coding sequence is TGTGCCAGCAGCTACGGACTAGCTTCGCAGTATTTT. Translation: CASSYGLASQYF.

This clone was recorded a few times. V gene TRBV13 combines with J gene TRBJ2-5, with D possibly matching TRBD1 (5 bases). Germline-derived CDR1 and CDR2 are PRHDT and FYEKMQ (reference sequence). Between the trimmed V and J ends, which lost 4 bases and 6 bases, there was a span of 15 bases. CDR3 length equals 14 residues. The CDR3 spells CASSSLQAGKTQYF. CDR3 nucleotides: TGTGCCAGCAGCTCCTTACAGGCAGGAAAGACCCAGTACTTC.